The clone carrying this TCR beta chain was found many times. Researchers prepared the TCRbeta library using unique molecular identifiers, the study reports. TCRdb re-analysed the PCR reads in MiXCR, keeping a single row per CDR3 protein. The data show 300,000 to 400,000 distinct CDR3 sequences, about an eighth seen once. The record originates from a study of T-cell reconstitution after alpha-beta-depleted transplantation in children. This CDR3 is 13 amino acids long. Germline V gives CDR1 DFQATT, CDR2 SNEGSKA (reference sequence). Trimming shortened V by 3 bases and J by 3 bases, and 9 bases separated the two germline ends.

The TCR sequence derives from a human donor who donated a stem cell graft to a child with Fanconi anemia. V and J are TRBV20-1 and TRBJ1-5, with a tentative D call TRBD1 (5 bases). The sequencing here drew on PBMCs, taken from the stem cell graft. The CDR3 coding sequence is TGCAGTGCTAGTTCGGGGGTCAATCAGCCCCAGCATTTT. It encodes CSASSGVNQPQHF.